A single sample is the source of the 11 T cell receptor beta chains below, sequenced in a study of OX40 agonist ivuxolimab in advanced cancers. TCRdb's table, derived via immunoSEQ multiplex PCR, lists solely in-frame clones and lacks some. The table lists over 85,000 clones, 75% to 95% of them singletons. The sequences come from CD4+ or CD8+ T cells sorted from blood, collected in a trial of the OX40 agonist ivuxolimab. These receptors were collected from an adult with an advanced solid tumor such as melanoma, head and neck, liver or kidney cancer.

The count of this clone is one. The genes are TRBV10-2 and TRBJ2-7; TRBD2 matches 7 bases. In germline, CDR1 is WSHSY, CDR2 SAAADI. The CDR3 totals 16 residues. V lost 2 bases, J lost 4 bases, and 11 bases stayed unmatched. The CDR3 spells CASSEPLGGGPYEQYF. The CDR3 region has the DNA TGCGCCAGCAGTGAGCCACTGGGGGGAGGGCCTTACGAGCAGTACTTC.

This chain connects TRBV14 to TRBJ2-2, with 7 nucleotides matching TRBD2. The CDR3 runs to 16 residues. The trim removed 0 bases at V and 6 bases at J, leaving 7 bases unmatched. The V gene's germline CDR1 is SGHDN and CDR2 FVKESK. CDR3 DNA: TGTGCCAGCAGCCAAGACATTGCGGGAGTCGCCGGGGAGCTGTTTTTT. It yields the protein CASSQDIAGVAGELFF.

The sample holds one count of this clone. The rearrangement uses TRBV11-2 and TRBJ2-1; perhaps D is TRBD1 or TRBD2 (6 bases each). The CDR3 contains 15 residues. The V gene lost 0 bases and the J gene lost 7 bases, with 13 bases spanning the gap. The germline CDR1 and CDR2 sequences are SGHAT and FQNNGV. The CDR3, as DNA: TGTGCCAGCAGCTTAGAAGGGGGACTCCGGAATGAGCAGTTCTTC. This sequence encodes CASSLEGGLRNEQFF. The complete variable domain, with remaining parts taken from reference TRBV11-2 and TRBJ2-1, reads EAGVAQSPRYKIIEKRQSVAFWCNPISGHATLYWYQQILGQGPKLLIQFQNNGVVDDSQLPKDRFSAERLKGVDSTLKIQPAKLEDSAVYLCASSLEGGLRNEQFFGPGTRLTVL.

This clone was picked up a small number of times. CDR3 sequence: CASSQARTPNTEAFF. The CDR3 DNA is TGCGCCAGCAGCCAAGCCAGAACTCCGAACACTGAAGCTTTCTTT. This rearrangement joins TRBV4-1 to TRBJ1-1; D uncertain. The CDR3 spans 15 residues. Looked up from germline, CDR1 is MGHRA and CDR2 is YSYEKL. V lost 1 base, J lost 1 base, and 10 bases lay in between.

This chain connects TRBV18 to TRBJ1-4; D gene ambiguous. Per the germline V gene, CDR1 is KGHSH and CDR2 is LQKENI. The V end was cut by 3 bases, the J end by 0 bases, with 8 bases between. The CDR3 sequence is 15 residues long. The CDR3 is CASSPSRATNEKLFF. CDR3 sequence (DNA): TGTGCCAGCTCACCCTCTCGAGCAACTAATGAAAAACTGTTTTTT.

This chain connects TRBV7-9 to TRBJ2-1; D perhaps matches TRBD2 (7 bases). V dropped 5 bases and J dropped 3 bases, with 20 bases sitting between them. The CDR3 extends over 17 amino acids. CDR1 and CDR2 from the germline V gene are SEHNR and FQNEAQ (reference sequence). The CDR3 is CASSPRGPSGNYNEQFF. CDR3 nucleotides: TGTGCCAGCAGCCCGCGGGGGCCTAGCGGCAACTACAATGAGCAGTTCTTC.

The chain joins TRBV7-2 to TRBJ2-3; D might be TRBD1 (5 bases). CDR3 length: 16 residues. Trimming took 1 base from V and 2 from J, leaving 13 bases between them. Germline V gives CDR1 SGHTA, CDR2 FQGNSA. In DNA form, the CDR3 reads TGTGCCAGCAGCTTAGATAGGGCAGGGCTCACAGATACGCAGTATTTT. Protein: CASSLDRAGLTDTQYF.

The chain's CDR3 is CASSLGFGSTEAFF. CDR3 in DNA: TGTGCCAGCAGCTTAGGGTTCGGATCCACTGAAGCTTTCTTT. The gene calls are TRBV7-8 and TRBJ1-1, with D uncertain. With 1 base removed from V and 4 bases from J, the gap between germline ends came to 10 bases. The CDR3 totals 14 residues. CDR1 SGHVS and CDR2 FQNEAQ come from the germline V gene.

The chain links TRBV5-6 to TRBJ2-4, with TRBD1 as a possible D gene (5 bases). The CDR3 consists of 14 residues. Germline loops: CDR1 SGHDT, CDR2 YYEEEE. V dropped 3 bases and J dropped 0 bases, with 7 bases sitting between them. The CDR3 protein is CASSYDRAKNIQYF. The CDR3 bases are TGTGCCAGCAGCTATGACAGAGCCAAAAACATTCAGTACTTC.

The rearrangement joins TRBV10-3 to TRBJ2-1; no firm D call. The CDR3 runs to 15 residues. Trimming removed 5 bases from V and 6 bases from J, with 17 bases in between. Germline V gene sequence: CDR1 ENHRY, CDR2 SYGVKD. The CDR3 region is CAISLGPWPVNEQFF. DNA of the CDR3: TGTGCCATCAGTCTTGGTCCCTGGCCAGTCAATGAGCAGTTCTTC.

V gene TRBV18 combines with J gene TRBJ1-5; no definite D call. The CDR3 totals 14 residues. V lost 5 bases and J lost 0, with 8 bases in between. Per the germline V gene, CDR1 is KGHSH and CDR2 is LQKENI. The CDR3 region has the DNA TGTGCCAGCTCAGTGGCACCTAGCAATCAGCCCCAGCATTTT. It encodes CASSVAPSNQPQHF.